Listed here are 31 T cell receptor beta chains from one sample, sequenced in a study of T cells expressing NK-cell markers. TCRdb re-called the 5' RACE reads and shows each CDR3 protein once, DNA omitted. This sample carries about 260,000 distinct CDR3 sequences, with about 4% going to the ten biggest clones. The specimen sequenced was blood T cells: a sorted CD56 or NKG2C T cell subset, CD4+ or CD8+ T cells, or bulk PBMC T cells (not recorded which). These receptors were obtained from a woman between 18 and 69 years old in good health.

V gene TRBV9 combines with J gene TRBJ1-6; TCRdb reports TRBD1, a call that lacks DNA to check it against. The CDR3 covers 15 residues. Germline V gene lookup returns CDR1 SGDLS and CDR2 YYNGEE. CDR3 region: CASSVESGVGSPLHF.

The J gene is TRBJ2-2, the V gene TRBV4-3; the D gene TCRdb calls, TRBD1, cannot be checked with no DNA. The CDR3 has 17 amino acids. In germline, CDR1 is LGHNA, CDR2 YSLEER. The CDR3 is CASSRGLGTTNTGELFF.

This chain connects TRBV4-2 to TRBJ2-1; TCRdb selects TRBD2, and the lack of DNA leaves this call unchecked. The germline CDR1 and CDR2 sequences are LGHNA and YNFKEQ. The CDR3 loop spans 15 amino acids. CDR3 protein: CASSQDQPRLAGQFF.

The chain links TRBV5-1 to TRBJ2-2; checking the TCRdb D call of TRBD1 is not possible without DNA. CDR1 is SGHRS, CDR2 YFSETQ, per germline. This CDR3 has 15 residues. The CDR3 here is CASNIGASGGGELFF. The full variable domain, in which reference TRBV5-1 and TRBJ2-2 provide the parts outside the CDR3, is KAGVTQTPRYLIKTRGQQVTLSCSPISGHRSVSWYQQTPGQGLQFLFEYFSETQRNKGNFPGRFSGRQFSNSRSEMNVSTLELGDSALYLCASNIGASGGGELFFGEGSRLTVL.

The chain links TRBV10-3 to TRBJ2-3; TCRdb's D call, TRBD2, is unchecked because there is no DNA. The CDR3 length is 15 residues. Germline assignment: CDR1 ENHRY and CDR2 SYGVKD. The CDR3 here is CAISPSGRYTDTQYF.

V and J are TRBV7-2 and TRBJ2-7. The CDR3 contains 13 residues. Germline V lookup: CDR1 SGHTA, CDR2 FQGNSA. The CDR3 loop is CASSLASQSGQYF.

This chain connects TRBV20-1 to TRBJ1-5. Germline values: CDR1 DFQATT, CDR2 SNEGSKA (reference sequence). The CDR3 loop spans 13 amino acids. The CDR3 here is CSAKADSNQPQHF.

The rearrangement joins TRBV10-2 to TRBJ2-4; TCRdb indicates TRBD2, and absent DNA this call remains unverified. Germline CDR1 and CDR2: WSHSY and SAAADI. This CDR3 has 16 residues. This CDR3 is CASTPSVAGGRDIQYF.

V gene TRBV10-3 combines with J gene TRBJ2-3; TCRdb designates TRBD1, a call that cannot be tested without DNA. The CDR3 spans 14 residues. Germline CDR1 and CDR2: ENHRY and SYGVKD. This CDR3 is CAISDREGTDTQYF.

The genes are TRBV20-1 and TRBJ2-1; TCRdb lists TRBD1, though no DNA is available to test this call. The CDR3 covers 14 residues. Per germline, CDR1 DFQATT and CDR2 SNEGSKA (reference sequence). The CDR3: CSAIERTLYNEQFF.

This sequence joins TRBV7-9 and TRBJ2-1; the D gene TCRdb calls, TRBD1, cannot be checked with no DNA. Looked up from germline, CDR1 is SEHNR and CDR2 is FQNEAQ (reference sequence). The CDR3 runs to 15 residues. The CDR3 region is CASSLPRPGYNEQFF. The whole variable domain, filled in from reference TRBV7-9 and TRBJ2-1, reads DTGVSQNPRHKITKRGQNVTFRCDPISEHNRLYWYRQTLGQGPEFLTYFQNEAQLEKSRLLSDRFSAERPKGSFSTLEIQRTEQGDSAMYLCASSLPRPGYNEQFFGPGTRLTVL.

The chain couples TRBV6-2 or TRBV6-3 to TRBJ2-1; TCRdb designates TRBD1, a call that cannot be tested without DNA. Germline V gives CDR1 MNHEY, CDR2 SVGEGT. CDR3 length: 15 residues. This chain's CDR3 is CASSNRGDLYNEQFF.

This chain uses TRBV7-2 with TRBJ1-2; TCRdb selects TRBD1, and the lack of DNA leaves this call unchecked. The CDR3 sequence is 17 residues long. Germline V lookup: CDR1 SGHTA, CDR2 FQGNSA. The CDR3 loop is CASSLALVRPANYGYTF.

V is TRBV6-2 or TRBV6-3 and J is TRBJ2-7; TCRdb designates TRBD1, a call that cannot be tested without DNA. CDR3 size: 14 residues. From germline, CDR1 is MNHEY and CDR2 SVGEGT. CDR3 sequence reads: CASSYRDGPYEQYF.

The chain employs TRBV7-2 and TRBJ1-1. Germline CDR1 reads SGHTA; CDR2 reads FQGNSA. This CDR3 comprises 14 residues. CDR3 loop: CASSLGRGGTEAFF.

V gene TRBV2 combines with J gene TRBJ2-5. This CDR3 has 14 residues. Per germline, CDR1 SNHLY and CDR2 FYNNEI. The chain's CDR3 is CASGVGLSQETQYF.

This chain connects TRBV10-3 to TRBJ2-1; the TRBD2 assignment by TCRdb is unverifiable without DNA. From germline, CDR1 is ENHRY and CDR2 SYGVKD. There are 14 residues in the CDR3. The CDR3 spells CAISIGLADNEQFF.

The chain joins TRBV12-3 or TRBV12-4 to TRBJ2-5; TCRdb calls TRBD2, which cannot be checked without DNA. The CDR3 extends over 14 amino acids. The CDR3 is CASSFRDWQETQYF.

The J gene is TRBJ1-1, the V gene TRBV9. CDR1 is SGDLS, CDR2 YYNGEE, per germline. The length of the CDR3 is 15 residues. The CDR3 spells CASTSGPPMNTEAFF.

The chain combines TRBV4-2 with TRBJ2-2; TCRdb reports TRBD2, a call that lacks DNA to check it against. Germline CDR1 reads LGHNA; CDR2 reads YNFKEQ. This CDR3 spans 17 amino acids. The CDR3 reads CASSQDRASDYTGELFF.

The chain carries TRBV7-2 and TRBJ1-6; the TCRdb D gene call, TRBD1, has no DNA to confirm it. CDR3 length equals 12 residues. CDR1 SGHTA and CDR2 FQGNSA come from the germline V gene. The CDR3 is CASAGDNSPLHF.

The chain links TRBV20-1 to TRBJ2-2; TCRdb picks TRBD2, but there is no DNA to check that call. This CDR3 region has 14 residues. Germline assignment: CDR1 DFQATT and CDR2 SNEGSKA (reference sequence). CDR3 amino acids: CSAVSGAGTGELFF.

This chain joins TRBV20-1 and TRBJ1-2; TCRdb gives TRBD1 as the D gene, but with no DNA this cannot be confirmed. Per germline, CDR1 DFQATT and CDR2 SNEGSKA (reference sequence). CDR3 length equals 16 residues. The CDR3 loop reads CSAEHETGGFGYGYTF.

V is TRBV12-3 or TRBV12-4 and J is TRBJ1-1. The length of the CDR3 is 12 residues. The CDR3 region is CASSLRTAEAFF.

The V and J genes are TRBV25-1 and TRBJ2-3; the D gene TCRdb calls, TRBD2, cannot be checked with no DNA. The CDR3 is 17 residues long. Germline values: CDR1 MGHDK, CDR2 SYGVNS. CDR3 sequence reads: CASGVLGLAGGTDTQYF.

J is TRBJ1-6 and V is TRBV9. The CDR3 is 14 residues long. Germline V CDR1 and CDR2: SGDLS, YYNGEE. CDR3 residues: CASSVATGGSPLHF.

V gene TRBV20-1 combines with J gene TRBJ1-4; TCRdb outputs TRBD1, but without DNA this stays unchecked. CDR1 DFQATT and CDR2 SNEGSKA come from the germline V gene (reference sequence). The CDR3 is 15 amino acids. CDR3: CSAREAGTGGEKLFF.

This rearrangement joins TRBV20-1 to TRBJ2-4. The CDR3 spans 15 residues. In germline, CDR1 is DFQATT, CDR2 SNEGSKA (reference sequence). CDR3 sequence reads: CSARDRQLAKNIQYF.

This chain connects TRBV7-9 to TRBJ2-1. Germline values: CDR1 SEHNR, CDR2 FQNEAQ (reference sequence). The CDR3 extends over 14 amino acids. CDR3: CASSSGPDFNEQFF.

V is TRBV3-1 and J is TRBJ1-5. The CDR3 runs 14 residues. Germline CDR1 is LGHDT and CDR2 is YNNKEL (reference sequence). Here the CDR3 reads CASSPDRLNQPQHF.

The genes are TRBV10-1 and TRBJ1-1; as DNA is missing, the TRBD1 call by TCRdb cannot be tested. The CDR3 has 15 amino acids. The germline gives CDR1 WNHNN, CDR2 SYGVQD (reference sequence). CDR3 sequence reads: CASSEGRTGSTEAFF.